This record covers a single T cell receptor delta chain. This clone was seen more than once but under ten times. Its antigen is currently not known. This DNA's translation differs at residue 16 from TCRdb's protein, which comes from a much larger clone; a read error is likely, and the protein shown is translated from the DNA. The data derive from a study of DNA immune sequencing with unique molecular identifiers (TCRdb year 2020). About the full investigation: Immunomagnetic cell separation was used to enrich gammadelta T cells from buffy coats, and the genomic DNA of the enriched gammadelta T cells was then sequenced. Fluorescence-activated cell sorting was used to enrich gammadelta T cells from the PBMC of nine to ten healthy people. In the comparison of enriched versus non-enriched samples, 100 ng of enriched gammadelta T-cell DNA and approximately 1 ug of non-enriched PBMC DNA were sequenced. An ultrasensitive DNA-based TRD repertoire sequencing method using PCR-introduced unique molecular identifiers was developed and validated in the study. The method was checked using synthetic reference molecules and blood samples from healthy people. All donors were healthy individuals, and about ten of the donors were profiled using sorted gammadelta T cells from peripheral blood. General findings and caveats noted by the study authors: Novel TRD sequences not targeted by the primers cannot be detected with the primer-based approach. Healthy donors differed in TRD repertoire diversity, and several donors were highly oligoclonal, meaning the top 5 clonotypes made up more than half of productive molecules. Among clonotypes in healthy donors, TRDV2 paired with TRDJ1 was identified as the most common TRD rearrangement.

Reading the germline V gene gives CDR1 GEAIGNYY and CDR2 EKD. The CDR3, cysteine through phenylalanine, is 20 amino acids long. Of all the DNA, just the CDR3 is kept, 60 bases in frame from base 1. Library method: multiplex PCR. A 32-plex assay with primers for all 8 TRDV and 4 TRDJ genes covering the CDR3 was used to amplify genomic DNA. During approximately 3 cycles of barcoding PCR, a 12-nucleotide UMI was attached, and a second PCR using Illumina adapter primers followed. Libraries were purified with AMPure XP beads and quality-checked on a Fragment Analyzer with the HS NGS Fragment kit. The sequencing was run with an Illumina MiniSeq mid-output kit, including roughly 22% PhiX, and 150 cycles of paired-end reads. The authors' analysis ran thus. MIGEC version 1.2.9 was used to process the reads, grouping the reads by UMI and building error-corrected consensus sequences. For post-processing, modified scripts from VDJtools version 1.2.1 were used together with the tcR R package. With CATT, TCRdb called clones again from the public reads; duplicate DNA rows were later joined. The authors' filters were not applied to this entry. The sample profile shows a few thousand delta-chain clones; 10% to 15% of them were found once. The top ten clones comprise roughly half of the sample.

The source of this sequence is a human donor in good health. Sequences were obtained from gamma-delta T cells enriched from blood buffy coat, or unenriched PBMCs (not recorded which). Recombination joined TRDV2 with TRDJ1; 8 nucleotides in the junction match TRDD3. The nucleotide sequence is given as TGTGCCTGTGACACCCTGAGGGTTTCTGGGGGACACGAGTACACCAATAAACTCATCTTT. This gives the protein CACDTLRVSGGHEYTNKLIF.